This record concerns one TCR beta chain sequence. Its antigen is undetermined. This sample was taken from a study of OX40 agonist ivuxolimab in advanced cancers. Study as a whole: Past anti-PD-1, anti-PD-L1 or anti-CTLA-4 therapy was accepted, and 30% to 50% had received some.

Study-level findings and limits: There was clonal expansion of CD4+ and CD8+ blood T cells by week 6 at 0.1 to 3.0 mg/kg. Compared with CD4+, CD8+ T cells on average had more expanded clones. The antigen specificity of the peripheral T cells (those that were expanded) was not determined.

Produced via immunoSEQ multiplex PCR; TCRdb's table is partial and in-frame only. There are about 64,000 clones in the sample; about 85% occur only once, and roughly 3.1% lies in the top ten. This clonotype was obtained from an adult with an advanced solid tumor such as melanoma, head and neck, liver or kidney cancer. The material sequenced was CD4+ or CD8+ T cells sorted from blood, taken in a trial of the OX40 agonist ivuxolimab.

The CDR3 nucleotides read TGTGCCAGCAGTTGGGACAGGGGTAATTCACCCCTCCACTTT. This sequence encodes CASSWDRGNSPLHF. The chain employs TRBV7-9 and TRBJ1-6, with 10 bases identical to TRBD1. This CDR3 contains 14 residues. Germline CDR1 SEHNR, CDR2 FQNEAQ (reference sequence). The junction had 2 bases not matched to a gene; V was cut back by 6 bases and J by 6 bases. The full variable domain, its missing parts supplied by reference TRBV7-9 and TRBJ1-6, is DTGVSQNPRHKITKRGQNVTFRCDPISEHNRLYWYRQTLGQGPEFLTYFQNEAQLEKSRLLSDRFSAERPKGSFSTLEIQRTEQGDSAMYLCASSWDRGNSPLHFGNGTRLTVT.